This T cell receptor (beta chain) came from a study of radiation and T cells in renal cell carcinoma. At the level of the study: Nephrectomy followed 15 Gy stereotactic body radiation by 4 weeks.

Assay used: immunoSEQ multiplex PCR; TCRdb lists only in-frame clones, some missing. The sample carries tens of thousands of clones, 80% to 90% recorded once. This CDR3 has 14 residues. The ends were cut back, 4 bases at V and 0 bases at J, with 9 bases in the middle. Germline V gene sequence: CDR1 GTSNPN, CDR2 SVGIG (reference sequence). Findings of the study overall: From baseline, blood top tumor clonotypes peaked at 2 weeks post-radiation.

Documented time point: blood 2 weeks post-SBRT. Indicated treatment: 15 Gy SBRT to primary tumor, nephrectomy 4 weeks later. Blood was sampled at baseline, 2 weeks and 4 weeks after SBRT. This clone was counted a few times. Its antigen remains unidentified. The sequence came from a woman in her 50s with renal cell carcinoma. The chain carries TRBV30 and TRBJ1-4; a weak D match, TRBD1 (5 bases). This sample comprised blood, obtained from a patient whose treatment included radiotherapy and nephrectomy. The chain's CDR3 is CAWNLGATNEKLFF. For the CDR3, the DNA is TGTGCCTGGAATTTGGGGGCAACTAATGAAAAACTGTTTTTT.